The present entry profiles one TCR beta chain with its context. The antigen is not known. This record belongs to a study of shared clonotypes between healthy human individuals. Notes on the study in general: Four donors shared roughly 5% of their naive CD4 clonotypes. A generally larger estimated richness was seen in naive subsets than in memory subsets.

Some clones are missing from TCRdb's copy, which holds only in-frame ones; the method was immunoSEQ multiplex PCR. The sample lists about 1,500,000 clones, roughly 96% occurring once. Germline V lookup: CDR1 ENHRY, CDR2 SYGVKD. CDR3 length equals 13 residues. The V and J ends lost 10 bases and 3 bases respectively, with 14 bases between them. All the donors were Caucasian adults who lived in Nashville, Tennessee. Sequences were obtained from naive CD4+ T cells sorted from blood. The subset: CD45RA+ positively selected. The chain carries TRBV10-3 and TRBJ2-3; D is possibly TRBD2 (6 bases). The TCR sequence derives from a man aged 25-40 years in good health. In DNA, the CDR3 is TGTGCCACCAGACGGGACTTGACAGATACGCAGTATTTT. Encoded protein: CATRRDLTDTQYF.